The T cell receptor (beta chain) described here comes from a study of technical replicates of blood from a few donors. Between the trimmed V and J ends, which lost 6 bases and 1 base, there was a span of 19 bases. This CDR3 is 16 amino acids long. Per the germline V gene, CDR1 is LNHDA and CDR2 is SQIVND (reference sequence). The repertoire was sequenced with immunoSEQ multiplex PCR; TCRdb's copy has only in-frame clones and lacks some. This sample yields approximately 80,000 clones, of which about 91% are seen a single time; 0.2% to 0.25% belongs to the top ten. The J gene is TRBJ2-7, the V gene TRBV19; unclear D gene. The source material was T cells isolated from PBMCs. The receptor was derived from a human donor in good health. CDR3: CASSPLNTYRSYEQYF. Here the CDR3 DNA reads TGTGCCAGTAGCCCTCTGAATACATACCGATCCTACGAGCAGTACTTC.